The 32 T cell receptor beta chains reported below all come from one sample, sequenced in a study of blood T cells in healthy people across ages. Sample-barcoded 5' priming and a J-beta primer mix drove a second PCR of about 6 to 12 cycles. TCRdb reprocessed the 5' RACE reads with MiXCR, giving one entry per CDR3 protein. The sample contains about 640,000 distinct CDR3 sequences, 58% of which appear only once. The sample taken for sequencing was blood. Source of these receptors: a man aged 60 to 69 in good health.

The chain links TRBV11-3 to TRBJ2-1; 12 bases agree with TRBD1. There are 14 residues in the CDR3. The V and J ends lost 5 bases and 9 bases, in that order; junction bases with no gene match: 5. Germline V gene data show CDR1 as SGHNT and CDR2 as YENEEA. The CDR3 nucleotides are TGTGCCAGCAGCCTGGGACAGGGGGCGGCTGAGCAGTTCTTC. Protein: CASSLGQGAAEQFF.

The rearrangement uses TRBV5-5 and TRBJ2-4, with D perhaps matching TRBD1 or TRBD2 (5 bases each). Trimming shortened V by 4 bases and J by 5 bases, and 16 bases separated the two germline ends. CDR1 SGHKS and CDR2 YYEKEE come from the germline V gene (reference sequence). The CDR3 is 15 residues long. CDR3 sequence reads: CASSKAGGDENIQYF. CDR3 DNA sequence: TGTGCCAGCAGCAAAGCTGGGGGAGACGAAAACATTCAGTACTTC. Full variable domain (rest looked up from reference TRBV5-5 and TRBJ2-4): DAGVTQSPTHLIKTRGQQVTLRCSPISGHKSVSWYQQVLGQGPQFIFQYYEKEERGRGNFPDRFSARQFPNYSSELNVNALLLGDSALYLCASSKAGGDENIQYFGAGTRLSVL.

This chain connects TRBV4-2 to TRBJ1-1, with 8 bases that match TRBD1. CDR1 LGHNA and CDR2 YNFKEQ come from the germline V gene. After removal of 0 bases from V and 3 bases from J, the junction contained 6 bases not matched to a gene. The CDR3 sequence is 16 residues long. The DNA for the CDR3 is TGTGCCAGCAGCCAAGAGTGGCAGGGGGCGTACACTGAAGCTTTCTTT. This codes for CASSQEWQGAYTEAFF.

The chain carries TRBV12-3 or TRBV12-4 and TRBJ2-5, with D perhaps matching TRBD1 (6 bases). This CDR3 region has 14 residues. V lost 6 bases, J lost 5 bases, and 16 bases lay in between. CDR3 nucleotide sequence: TGTGCCAGCAGCATAGCGAGGGGGTGGGAGACCCAGTACTTC. This gives the protein CASSIARGWETQYF.

This clonotype showed up just a few times. The chain carries TRBV5-1 and TRBJ2-5; D is uncertain. The CDR3 has 13 amino acids. Per the germline V gene, CDR1 is SGHRS and CDR2 is YFSETQ. The ends were cut back, 4 bases at V and 3 bases at J, with 10 bases in the middle. CDR3 sequence (DNA): TGCGCCAGCAGCCTTGGAGAAAAAGAGACCCAGTACTTC. It yields the protein CASSLGEKETQYF.

A few counts support this clonotype. The CDR3 DNA sequence: TGCGCCAGCAGCTTGGACGCAGGGGTTGGGACCTACGAGCAGTACTTC. As protein: CASSLDAGVGTYEQYF. The chain recombines TRBV5-1 with TRBJ2-5, with D perhaps TRBD1 (6 bases). The last part of the DNA fits TRBJ2-7 better; the J call may be wrong. This CDR3 comprises 16 residues. Germline CDR1 and CDR2: SGHRS and YFSETQ.

The chain joins TRBV6-5 to TRBJ2-7, with D possibly matching TRBD2 (5 bases). The CDR3 has 13 residues. The germline V gene encodes CDR1 MNHEY and CDR2 SVGAGI. With 0 bases removed from V and 4 bases from J, the gap between germline ends came to 7 bases. The CDR3 coding sequence is TGTGCCAGCAGTTACTCACGGAGGTACGAGCAGTACTTC. Translating gives CASSYSRRYEQYF.

This clonotype was observed once. This chain connects TRBV20-1 to TRBJ2-5; D perhaps matches TRBD2 (6 bases). Germline V CDR1 and CDR2: DFQATT, SNEGSKA (reference sequence). This CDR3 region has 15 residues. Between the trimmed V and J ends, which lost 0 bases and 4 bases, there was a span of 15 bases. CDR3 bases: TGCAGTGCTAGAGACGACACCCGGGGAGGAGAGACCCAGTACTTC. Translation: CSARDDTRGGETQYF.

This chain links TRBV11-2 with TRBJ2-1; unclear D gene. This CDR3 is built from 12 residues. The V and J ends lost 5 bases and 6 bases respectively, with 8 bases between them. CDR1 is SGHAT, CDR2 FQNNGV, per germline. The CDR3 loop is CASSHLVNEQFF. The CDR3 DNA reads as TGTGCCAGCAGCCATTTGGTCAATGAGCAGTTCTTC.

This clonotype was detected once. The CDR3 protein is CATSGTTPVEQFF. In nucleotides, the CDR3 is TGTGCCACCAGCGGGACCACCCCAGTGGAGCAGTTCTTC. The chain is built from TRBV24-1 and TRBJ2-1, with D possibly being TRBD1 or TRBD2 (5 bases each). Germline assignment: CDR1 KGHDR and CDR2 SFDVKD. Trimming removed 7 bases from V and 10 bases from J, with 16 bases in between. This CDR3 comprises 13 residues.

CDR3 amino acids: CASSDRGRSYNEQFF. CDR3 in DNA: TGTGCCAGCAGTGACCGGGGACGCTCCTACAATGAGCAGTTCTTC. The chain carries TRBV2 and TRBJ2-1; D tentatively reads TRBD1 or TRBD2 (5 bases each). V lost 3 bases and J lost 0, with 9 bases in between. The CDR3 contains 15 residues. Looked up from germline, CDR1 is SNHLY and CDR2 is FYNNEI.

The chain links TRBV11-2 to TRBJ1-2; no clear D gene. The CDR3 totals 12 residues. V was shortened by 7 bases and J by 2 bases, with 8 bases between the two germline ends. The germline V gene has CDR1 SGHAT and CDR2 FQNNGV. The CDR3 DNA reads as TGTGCCAGCACCCCTCTGAACTATGGCTACACCTTC. Protein product: CASTPLNYGYTF.

This clonotype was seen only once. Mismatch with germline at one junction end may stem from a read error. This chain uses TRBV20-1 with TRBJ1-2; a possible D gene is TRBD1 (5 bases). CDR1 is DFQATT and CDR2 is SNEGSKA in the germline V gene (reference sequence). The CDR3 contains 12 residues. CDR3 in amino acids: CSAGRAGPPSIF. Here the CDR3 DNA reads TGCAGTGCGGGGAGAGCGGGACCGCCCAGTATATTC.

The chain joins TRBV12-3 or TRBV12-4 to TRBJ2-5; D is unresolved. The CDR3 covers 13 residues. Between the trimmed V and J ends, which lost 2 bases and 5 bases, there was a span of 9 bases. The CDR3 DNA follows: TGTGCCAGCAGTTTACGCCCCCGGGAGACCCAGTACTTC. Its translation is CASSLRPRETQYF.

Only a few counts were recorded for this clonotype. The chain has TRBV12-3 or TRBV12-4 and TRBJ1-2; D is unclear. Trimming removed 5 bases at V and 1 base at J, with 14 bases between. The CDR3 spans 15 residues. CDR3 DNA sequence: TGTGCCAGCAGTCCCGAGTCTTGGGGTAACTATGGCTACACCTTC. It encodes CASSPESWGNYGYTF.

The sample holds one count of this clonotype. The genes are TRBV2 and TRBJ2-3; D remains unclear. CDR1 and CDR2 from the germline V gene are SNHLY and FYNNEI. The V end was cut by 4 bases, the J end by 3 bases, with 8 bases between. This CDR3 contains 13 residues. The CDR3 coding sequence is TGTGCCAGCAGTGGGGATCGGACAGATACGCAGTATTTT. Protein: CASSGDRTDTQYF.

This chain joins TRBV7-9 and TRBJ2-5; 9 nucleotides match TRBD1. V was pared by 2 bases and J by 4 bases, with 5 bases of the junction left unmatched. Germline V lookup: CDR1 SEHNR, CDR2 FQNEAQ (reference sequence). The CDR3 spans 15 residues. In nucleotides, the CDR3 is TGTGCCAGCAGCTTACTGGGGACAGGGCCAGAGACCCAGTACTTC. Protein sequence: CASSLLGTGPETQYF.

This chain joins TRBV25-1 and TRBJ1-4; 9 bases fit TRBD1. Looked up from germline, CDR1 is MGHDK and CDR2 is SYGVNS. J lost 5 bases, V lost 6 bases, and 7 bases had no gene match. The length of the CDR3 is 15 residues. The CDR3 here is CASRAGTGTNEKLFF. CDR3 DNA: TGTGCCAGCAGAGCCGGGACAGGGACGAATGAAAAACTGTTTTTT.

On this clonotype: A much more abundant neighbour one base away suggests this may be a read error. The CDR3 carries no conserved terminal phenylalanine or tryptophan, so it likely arises from a read error. The J gene is TRBJ2-7, the V gene TRBV20-1; TRBD1 aligns across 7 bases. The V gene end was trimmed by 6 bases and the J gene end by 6 bases; junction bases not matched to a gene: 8. Germline loops: CDR1 DFQATT, CDR2 SNEGSKA (reference sequence). The CDR3 covers 12 residues. The DNA for the CDR3 is TGCAGTGCCCGACAGGGTCAGGGCGAGCAGTACCTC. It specifies CSARQGQGEQYL.

The chain combines TRBV5-5 with TRBJ1-1, with 9 nucleotides matching TRBD1. With V trimmed by 4 bases and J by 1 base, 11 bases remained unmatched. This CDR3 region has 17 residues. CDR1 is SGHKS and CDR2 is YYEKEE in the germline V gene (reference sequence). The CDR3 protein is CASSLGQGVVKNTEAFF. The CDR3 DNA sequence: TGTGCCAGCAGCCTGGGACAGGGCGTAGTAAAGAACACTGAAGCTTTCTTT.

The rearrangement uses TRBV29-1 and TRBJ2-1, with D unclear. Trimming took off 8 bases at V and 0 bases at J, with 8 bases between the two ends. The CDR3 length is 12 residues. Germline-derived CDR1 and CDR2 are SQVTM and ANQGSEA. The CDR3 sequence is CSSTFSYNEQFF. The CDR3 coding sequence is TGCAGCTCCACCTTCTCCTACAATGAGCAGTTCTTC.

This clonotype was seen only once. The chain couples TRBV27 to TRBJ1-1, with D unresolved. The V and J ends lost 5 bases and 0 bases respectively, with 10 bases between them. There are 14 residues in the CDR3. Germline CDR1 and CDR2: MNHEY and SMNVEV (reference sequence). The CDR3 region has the DNA TGTGCCAGCAGTCTTATCAGCCTGAACACTGAAGCTTTCTTT. It yields the protein CASSLISLNTEAFF.

This clonotype was seen more than once but under ten times. The chain combines TRBV9 with TRBJ2-5, with D tentatively TRBD2 (6 bases). The germline V gene encodes CDR1 SGDLS and CDR2 YYNGEE. The CDR3 consists of 15 residues. V gave up 0 bases and J gave up 0 bases, with 9 bases separating them. CDR3: CASSVGASDQETQYF. The CDR3 DNA is TGTGCCAGCAGCGTAGGGGCTAGCGACCAAGAGACCCAGTACTTC.

As concerns this clonotype: A much bigger clone sits one base away, suggesting this may be a read error. The chain couples TRBV13 to TRBJ2-1; D tentatively reads TRBD1 or TRBD2 (5 bases each). Germline-derived CDR1 and CDR2 are PRHDT and FYEKMQ (reference sequence). This CDR3 has 16 amino acids. The V gene lost 7 bases and the J gene lost 12 bases, with 28 bases spanning the gap. The CDR3 nucleotides are TGTGCCAGCATTTACACCCTGTCATCTGGGGGTGGGGGGCAGTTCTTC. It translates to CASIYTLSSGGGGQFF. The whole variable domain, remainder taken from reference TRBV13 and TRBJ2-1, is AAGVIQSPRHLIKEKRETATLKCYPIPRHDTVYWYQQGPGQDPQFLISFYEKMQSDKGSIPDRFSAQQFSDYHSELNMSSLELGDSALYFCASIYTLSSGGGGQFFGPGTRLTVL.

The rearrangement links TRBV10-3 to TRBJ2-5; 13 bases agree with TRBD2. Germline CDR1 is ENHRY and CDR2 is SYGVKD. Unmatched junction bases numbered 2, after V lost 3 bases and J lost 1 base. The CDR3 is 16 residues long. DNA for the CDR3: TGTGCCATCAGTGACGGACTAGCGGGGGCCCAAGAGACCCAGTACTTC. Protein product: CAISDGLAGAQETQYF.

A few counts support this clonotype. The chain carries TRBV3-1 and TRBJ1-1; D is ambiguous. This CDR3 region has 14 residues. The V gene's germline CDR1 is LGHDT and CDR2 YNNKEL (reference sequence). V lost 0 bases and J 1 base, leaving 6 bases between the germline ends. The CDR3 loop reads CASSQEGWNTEAFF. In nucleotides, the CDR3 is TGTGCCAGCAGCCAAGAGGGGTGGAACACTGAAGCTTTCTTT.

CDR3 bases: TGCAGTGCTAGAGGACCGGGAAGCAATCAGCCCCAGCATTTT. Encoded protein: CSARGPGSNQPQHF. The V gene is TRBV20-1, the J gene TRBJ1-5; D is unresolved. The germline V gene has CDR1 DFQATT and CDR2 SNEGSKA (reference sequence). This CDR3 is 14 amino acids long. The germline V and J ends were trimmed by 1 base and 1 base, with 8 bases remaining between them.

This clonotype occurred many times. The V gene is TRBV27, the J gene TRBJ1-5; D is uncertain. CDR1 and CDR2 from the germline V gene are MNHEY and SMNVEV (reference sequence). The CDR3 covers 13 residues. The V end lost 1 base, the J end lost 6 bases, and 7 bases lay between the germline ends. Here the CDR3 reads CASSLYPGQPQHF. The DNA of the CDR3 is TGTGCCAGCAGTTTATACCCTGGTCAGCCCCAGCATTTT.

The V gene is TRBV27, the J gene TRBJ2-5, with 11 positions matching TRBD2. CDR1 and CDR2 (germline): MNHEY, SMNVEV (reference sequence). There are 17 residues in the CDR3. V shed 5 bases and J 5 bases; nucleotides not matched to a gene: 13. The CDR3 sequence is CASSLTRSGRETETQYF. The DNA for the CDR3 is TGTGCCAGCAGTCTAACCCGTAGCGGGAGGGAGACGGAGACCCAGTACTTC.

In this sample, this clonotype turned up a few times. The chain has TRBV10-3 and TRBJ2-5, with D perhaps matching TRBD2 (6 bases). Germline V lookup: CDR1 ENHRY, CDR2 SYGVKD. V lost 4 bases and J 5 bases, leaving 20 bases between the germline ends. This CDR3 is built from 16 residues. The CDR3 nucleotides read TGTGCCATCAGTGTCGGGGGAGGTTTGGGCGGTGAGACCCAGTACTTC. This sequence encodes CAISVGGGLGGETQYF.

The chain uses TRBV5-1 and TRBJ2-7; tentative D call: TRBD1 (6 bases). The J call is uncertain, as TRBJ2-5 better fits the DNA end. The CDR3 runs 15 residues. CDR1 is SGHRS, CDR2 YFSETQ, per germline. CDR3 loop: CASSLTGLRQETQYF. DNA of the CDR3: TGCGCCAGCAGCTTAACAGGGTTAAGGCAAGAGACCCAGTACTTC.

About this clonotype: The junction does not match germline at one end; this may be a read error. V gene TRBV4-2 combines with J gene TRBJ1-6, with D perhaps TRBD1 (6 bases). Per germline, CDR1 LGHNA and CDR2 YNFKEQ. This CDR3 has 13 amino acids. CDR3 nucleotides: TGTGCCAGCAGGAGGACAGATAATTCGCCCCTCCACTTT. Encoded protein: CASRRTDNSPLHF.